This TCR beta chain emerged from a study of blood T cell repertoires in COVID-19. Source study methods: Amplification from reference gene primers served as the basis for estimated nucleated cell counts. Repertoires were generated with immunoSEQ multiplex PCR, while TCRdb's copy carries only in-frame clones and drops some. Clone size and V and J calls were adopted from that table, with D and trimming inferred from the DNA. The table includes 100,000 to 110,000 clones, more than 85% detected once. The CDR3 covers 16 residues. Unmatched junction bases numbered 10, after V lost 4 bases and J lost 5 bases. Germline V gene data show CDR1 as SEHNR and CDR2 as FQNEAQ (reference sequence).

The source is a man younger than 45 in a cohort sampled during active COVID-19. The material sequenced was peripheral blood. This rearrangement joins TRBV7-9 to TRBJ2-1, with TRBD2 identical over 8 bases. CDR3 in DNA: TGTGCCAGCAGCTCCCGGGGGAGCGGGGGTAACAATGAGCAGTTCTTC. It yields the protein CASSSRGSGGNNEQFF.